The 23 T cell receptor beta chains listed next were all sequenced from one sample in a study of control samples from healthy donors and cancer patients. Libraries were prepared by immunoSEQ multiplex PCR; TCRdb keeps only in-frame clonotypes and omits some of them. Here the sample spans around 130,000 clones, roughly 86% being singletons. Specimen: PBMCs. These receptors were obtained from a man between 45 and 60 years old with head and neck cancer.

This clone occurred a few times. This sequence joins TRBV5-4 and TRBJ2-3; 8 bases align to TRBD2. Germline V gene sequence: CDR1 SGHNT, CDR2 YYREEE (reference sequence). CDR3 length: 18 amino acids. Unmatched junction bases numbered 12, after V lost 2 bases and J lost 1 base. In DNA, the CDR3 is TGTGCCAGCAGCTTCCCAGCGGGAGCCGGGGGTGGCACAGATACGCAGTATTTT. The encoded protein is CASSFPAGAGGGTDTQYF.

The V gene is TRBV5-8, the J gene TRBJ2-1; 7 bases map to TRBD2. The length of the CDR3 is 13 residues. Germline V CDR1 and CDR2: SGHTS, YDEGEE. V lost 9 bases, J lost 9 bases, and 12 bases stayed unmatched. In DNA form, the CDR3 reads TGTGCCACCAGACTTTCTCCGGGGGGTGAGCAGTTCTTC. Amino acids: CATRLSPGGEQFF.

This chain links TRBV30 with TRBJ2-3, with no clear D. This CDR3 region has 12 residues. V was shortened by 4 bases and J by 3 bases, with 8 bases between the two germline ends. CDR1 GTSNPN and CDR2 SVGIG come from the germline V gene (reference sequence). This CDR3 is CAWTGATDTQYF. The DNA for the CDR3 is TGTGCCTGGACGGGCGCGACAGATACGCAGTATTTT.

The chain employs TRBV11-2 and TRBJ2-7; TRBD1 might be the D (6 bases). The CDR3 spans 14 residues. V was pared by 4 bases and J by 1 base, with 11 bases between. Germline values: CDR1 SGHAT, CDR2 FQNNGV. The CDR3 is CASSWGPISYEQYF. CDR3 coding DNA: TGTGCCAGCAGCTGGGGGCCGATTTCCTACGAGCAGTACTTC.

The CDR3 DNA reads TGCGCCAGCAGCCAAGCGGCGGATACGAGAGAGCAGTACTTC. This codes for CASSQAADTREQYF. The chain combines TRBV4-1 with TRBJ2-7, with D unclear. The CDR3 covers 14 residues. Trimming removed 1 base at V and 7 bases at J, with 14 bases between. Germline V gene lookup returns CDR1 MGHRA and CDR2 YSYEKL.

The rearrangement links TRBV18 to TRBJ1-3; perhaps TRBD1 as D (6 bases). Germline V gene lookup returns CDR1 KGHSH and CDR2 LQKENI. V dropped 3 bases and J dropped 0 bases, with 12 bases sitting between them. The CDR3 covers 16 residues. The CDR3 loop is CASSPARDNSGNTIYF. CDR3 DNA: TGTGCCAGCTCACCCGCACGGGACAACTCTGGAAACACCATATATTTT.

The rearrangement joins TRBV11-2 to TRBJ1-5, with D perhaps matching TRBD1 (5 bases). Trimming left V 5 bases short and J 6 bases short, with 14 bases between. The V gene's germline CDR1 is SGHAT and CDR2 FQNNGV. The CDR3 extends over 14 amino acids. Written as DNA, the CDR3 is TGTGCCAGCAGCAAGGCAAGAGGGACTCAGCCCCAGCATTTT. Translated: CASSKARGTQPQHF.

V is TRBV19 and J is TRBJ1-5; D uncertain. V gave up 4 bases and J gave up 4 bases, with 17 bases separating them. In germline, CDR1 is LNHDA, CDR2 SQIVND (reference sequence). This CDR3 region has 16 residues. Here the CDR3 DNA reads TGTGCCAGTAGTACCCACGAGTCTGGGAATAATCAGCCCCAGCATTTT. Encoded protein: CASSTHESGNNQPQHF.

The CDR3 region is CASSYSRHNTEAFF. The CDR3, as DNA: TGTGCCAGCAGTTACTCGAGGCATAACACTGAAGCTTTCTTT. The chain links TRBV6-7 to TRBJ1-1; no clear D gene. TRBV6-7 is classed as an ORF, of uncertain function. The CDR3 contains 14 residues. Trimming took off 0 bases at V and 2 bases at J, with 7 bases between the two ends.

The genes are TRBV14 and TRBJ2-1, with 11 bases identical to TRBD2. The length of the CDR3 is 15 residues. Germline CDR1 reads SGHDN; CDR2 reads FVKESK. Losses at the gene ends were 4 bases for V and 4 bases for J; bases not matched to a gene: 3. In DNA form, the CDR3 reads TGTGCCAGCAGCCGAGGGACTAGCGGATACAATGAGCAGTTCTTC. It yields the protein CASSRGTSGYNEQFF.

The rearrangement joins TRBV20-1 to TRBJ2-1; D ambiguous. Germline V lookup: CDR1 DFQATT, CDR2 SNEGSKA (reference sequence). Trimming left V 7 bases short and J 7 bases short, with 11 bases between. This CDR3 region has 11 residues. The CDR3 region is CSGQSRNEQFF. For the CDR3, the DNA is TGCAGTGGCCAGAGTAGGAATGAGCAGTTCTTC.

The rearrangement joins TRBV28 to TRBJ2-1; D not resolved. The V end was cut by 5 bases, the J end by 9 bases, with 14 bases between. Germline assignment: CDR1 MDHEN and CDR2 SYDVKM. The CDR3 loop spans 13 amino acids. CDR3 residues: CASSPPSGREQFF. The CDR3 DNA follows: TGTGCCAGCAGTCCACCCAGTGGGCGTGAGCAGTTCTTC.

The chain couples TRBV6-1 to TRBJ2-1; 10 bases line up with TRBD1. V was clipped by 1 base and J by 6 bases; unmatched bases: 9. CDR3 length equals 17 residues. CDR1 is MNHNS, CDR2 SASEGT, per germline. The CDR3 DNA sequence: TGTGCCAGCAGTGAAGTCCGGACAGGGGGGCCGTTCAATGAGCAGTTCTTC. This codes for CASSEVRTGGPFNEQFF.

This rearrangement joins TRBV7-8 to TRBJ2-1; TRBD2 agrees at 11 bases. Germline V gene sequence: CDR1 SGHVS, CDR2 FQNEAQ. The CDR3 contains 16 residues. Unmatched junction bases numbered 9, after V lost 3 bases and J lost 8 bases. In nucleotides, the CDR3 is TGTGCCAGCAGCTTGGGCCTAGCGGGGGGCGGGGATGAGCAGTTCTTC. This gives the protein CASSLGLAGGGDEQFF.

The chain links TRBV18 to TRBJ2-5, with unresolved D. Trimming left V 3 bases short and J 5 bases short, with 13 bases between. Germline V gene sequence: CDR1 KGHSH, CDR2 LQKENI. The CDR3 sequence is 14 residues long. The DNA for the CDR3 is TGTGCCAGCTCACCGCAGAGATACGGGGAGACCCAGTACTTC. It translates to CASSPQRYGETQYF.

The CDR3 sequence is CASSLDGGPYEQFF. As DNA, the CDR3 is TGTGCCAGCAGCTTAGACGGGGGCCCATATGAGCAGTTCTTC. The V and J genes are TRBV7-3 and TRBJ2-1; the D gene could be TRBD1 or TRBD2 (6 bases each). V shed 2 bases and J shed 8 bases, with 13 bases lying between them. Per germline, CDR1 SGHTA and CDR2 FQGTGA. The CDR3 is made up of 14 amino acids.

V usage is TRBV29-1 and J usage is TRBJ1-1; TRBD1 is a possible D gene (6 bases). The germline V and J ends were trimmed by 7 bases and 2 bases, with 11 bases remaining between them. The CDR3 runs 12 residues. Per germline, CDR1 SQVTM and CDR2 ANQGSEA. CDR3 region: CSAWTVNTEAFF. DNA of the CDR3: TGCAGCGCCTGGACAGTTAACACTGAAGCTTTCTTT.

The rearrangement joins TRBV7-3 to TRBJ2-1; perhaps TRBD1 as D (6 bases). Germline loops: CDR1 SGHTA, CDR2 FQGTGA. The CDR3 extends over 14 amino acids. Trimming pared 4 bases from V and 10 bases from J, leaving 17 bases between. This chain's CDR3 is CASSSGSLGAEQFF. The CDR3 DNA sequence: TGTGCCAGCAGCTCCGGTTCCTTGGGGGCAGAGCAGTTCTTC.

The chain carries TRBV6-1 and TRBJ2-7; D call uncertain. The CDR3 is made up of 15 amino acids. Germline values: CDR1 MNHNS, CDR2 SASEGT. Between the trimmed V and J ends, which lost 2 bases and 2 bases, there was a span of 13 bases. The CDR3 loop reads CASSELGSSPYEQYF. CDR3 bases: TGTGCCAGCAGTGAACTAGGGTCTTCCCCCTACGAGCAGTACTTC.

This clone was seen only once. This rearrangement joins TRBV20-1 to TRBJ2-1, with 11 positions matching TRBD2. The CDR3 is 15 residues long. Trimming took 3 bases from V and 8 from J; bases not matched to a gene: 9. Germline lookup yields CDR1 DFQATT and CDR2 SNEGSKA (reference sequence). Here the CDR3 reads CSASHVSGRVYEQFF. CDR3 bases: TGCAGTGCTAGTCACGTTAGCGGGAGGGTCTATGAGCAGTTCTTC.

The DNA for the CDR3 is TGTGCCAGCAGCACGACAGGGGGTAGCACAGATACGCAGTATTTT. Protein: CASSTTGGSTDTQYF. The gene calls are TRBV7-3 and TRBJ2-3; TRBD1 agrees at 9 bases. The CDR3 has 15 residues. Losses at the gene ends were 5 bases for V and 0 bases for J; bases not matched to a gene: 3. Germline V gene lookup returns CDR1 SGHTA and CDR2 FQGTGA.

The CDR3 region is CASSESGTSGSEQYF. The CDR3 nucleotides are TGTGCCAGCAGCGAATCCGGGACTAGCGGGAGTGAGCAGTACTTC. The rearrangement uses TRBV9 and TRBJ2-7; 14 bases align to TRBD2. V lost 3 bases to trimming and J lost 7 bases; unmatched junction nucleotides: 6. The CDR3 runs 15 residues. The germline gives CDR1 SGDLS, CDR2 YYNGEE. Together with reference TRBV9 and TRBJ2-7, the CDR3 gives the full variable domain: DSGVTQTPKHLITATGQRVTLRCSPRSGDLSVYWYQQSLDQGLQFLIQYYNGEERAKGNILERFSAQQFPDLHSELNLSSLELGDSALYFCASSESGTSGSEQYFGPGTRLTVT.

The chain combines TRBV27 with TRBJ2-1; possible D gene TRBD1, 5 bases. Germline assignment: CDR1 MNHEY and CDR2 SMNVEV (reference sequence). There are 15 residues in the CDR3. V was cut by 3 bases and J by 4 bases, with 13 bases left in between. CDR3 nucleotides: TGTGCCAGCAGTTTCGGGCGGCCAGGGTACAATGAGCAGTTCTTC. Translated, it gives CASSFGRPGYNEQFF.